These 10 T cell receptor beta chains came from one sample sequenced in a study of blood T cell repertoires in COVID-19. Only in-frame clones appear in the TCRdb table, and some are missing; sequencing was by immunoSEQ multiplex PCR. The table includes some 200,000 clones, 80% detected once. The sequenced material came from peripheral blood. The receptors come from a human donor in a cohort sampled during active COVID-19.

The genes are TRBV5-4 and TRBJ2-7, with a tentative D call TRBD2 (5 bases). This CDR3 has 14 amino acids. CDR1 SGHNT and CDR2 YYREEE come from the germline V gene (reference sequence). Between the trimmed V and J ends, which lost 1 base and 7 bases, there was a span of 15 bases. For the CDR3, the DNA is TGTGCCAGCAGCTTGACCGGGATCCTCGGGGAGCAGTACTTC. Translating it yields CASSLTGILGEQYF.

The chain combines TRBV7-3 with TRBJ1-6; D not certain. The V and J ends lost 5 bases and 12 bases respectively, with 11 bases between them. The germline gives CDR1 SGHTA, CDR2 FQGTGA. This CDR3 has 12 amino acids. As DNA, the CDR3 is TGTGCCAGCAGCCATAACGAGGGACCCCTCCACTTT. This translates into CASSHNEGPLHF.

The gene calls are TRBV7-9 and TRBJ2-1, with 7 bases fitting TRBD1. CDR1 and CDR2 from the germline V gene are SEHNR and FQNEAQ (reference sequence). Germline trimming cut 1 base from V and 4 bases from J; bases unmatched to any gene: 7. The CDR3 is made up of 16 amino acids. The CDR3 reads CASSLGDRAPYNEQFF. CDR3 DNA sequence: TGTGCCAGCAGCTTAGGAGACAGGGCCCCGTACAATGAGCAGTTCTTC.

V usage is TRBV10-3 and J usage is TRBJ1-2; D is possibly TRBD1 (5 bases). CDR3 size: 14 residues. The V gene's germline CDR1 is ENHRY and CDR2 SYGVKD. Trimming took off 0 bases at V and 6 bases at J, with 11 bases between the two ends. The CDR3, as DNA: TGTGCCATCAGTGAGTCACGCAGGGATAATGGCTACACCTTC. Translating gives CAISESRRDNGYTF.

This clone has a count of ten or more. The rearrangement joins TRBV5-6 to TRBJ1-2; D is undetermined. The CDR3 is 14 residues long. Between the trimmed V and J ends, which lost 3 bases and 5 bases, there was a span of 14 bases. Looked up from germline, CDR1 is SGHDT and CDR2 is YYEEEE. The CDR3 bases are TGTGCCAGCAGCTGGGCCGGTGGGTCTTATGGCTACACCTTC. Translation: CASSWAGGSYGYTF.

In nucleotides, the CDR3 is TGTGCCAGCAGCTTCGGCCCCCAGGGGCCCTCCTACGAGCAGTACTTC. Translated, it gives CASSFGPQGPSYEQYF. The J gene is TRBJ2-7, the V gene TRBV11-2, with TRBD1 as a possible D gene (6 bases). Looked up from germline, CDR1 is SGHAT and CDR2 is FQNNGV. Trimming removed 3 bases from V and 0 bases from J, with 15 bases in between. The CDR3 contains 16 residues. Full variable domain (remainder filled in from reference TRBV11-2 and TRBJ2-7): EAGVAQSPRYKIIEKRQSVAFWCNPISGHATLYWYQQILGQGPKLLIQFQNNGVVDDSQLPKDRFSAERLKGVDSTLKIQPAKLEDSAVYLCASSFGPQGPSYEQYFGPGTRLTVT.

The J gene is TRBJ2-5, the V gene TRBV21-1; the table names TRBD2, a call not compared with the DNA. TRBV21-1 is a pseudogene segment. The length of the CDR3 is 18 residues. In DNA, the CDR3 is TGTGCCAGCAGAAAAGAGGGACTAGCGGGAGGGCCAGTGGAGACCCAGTACTTC. Translation: CASRKEGLAGGPVETQYF.

This clone came up a few times. Other DNA sequences in this sample translate to the same CDR3. The J gene is TRBJ2-5, the V gene TRBV18, with a possible D match to TRBD1 (6 bases). Trimming stripped 1 base from V and 3 bases from J, with 6 bases between. The CDR3 has 13 residues. Germline values: CDR1 KGHSH, CDR2 LQKENI. In nucleotides, the CDR3 is TGTGCCAGCTCACCACGGACAGAAGAGACCCAGTACTTC. This translates into CASSPRTEETQYF.

The CDR3 protein is CASSQAGGAGVSEAFF. As DNA, the CDR3 is TGTGCCAGCAGCCAAGCCGGCGGGGCGGGCGTCTCTGAAGCTTTCTTT. This chain links TRBV3-1 (or the pseudogene TRBV3-2) with TRBJ1-1; perhaps TRBD1 as D (5 bases). The V gene's germline CDR1 is LGHDT and CDR2 YNNKEL (reference sequence). V dropped 1 base and J dropped 6 bases, with 18 bases sitting between them. This CDR3 region has 16 residues.

The J gene is TRBJ1-3, the V gene TRBV10-3; no firm D call. The germline V gene has CDR1 ENHRY and CDR2 SYGVKD. Between the trimmed V and J ends, which lost 2 bases and 1 base, there was a span of 9 bases. CDR3 length equals 15 residues. CDR3 protein: CAISEEAASGNTIYF. The CDR3 DNA reads TGTGCCATCAGTGAGGAGGCAGCTTCTGGAAACACCATATATTTT.